This T cell receptor (beta chain) derives from a study of long-term antiretroviral therapy in people with HIV. Broader study findings: Nothing was known about ART adherence, viral resistance or changes in therapy. Whereas controls had wider CDR3 length ranges, HIV repertoires had narrower ones.

With regard to this clone: Its antigen remains unknown.

Trimming at V came to 3 bases and at J to 7 bases, leaving 6 bases not matched to a gene. Germline CDR1 reads MNHEY; CDR2 reads SMNVEV (reference sequence). The CDR3 covers 14 residues. Investigators performed immunoSEQ version v3.0 at survey level. Profiled with immunoSEQ multiplex PCR; TCRdb holds only in-frame clones, not every one. The sample includes roughly 18,000 clones, roughly 78% of them seen just once. Only United States sites treated participants with HIV. The clonotype was recovered from a woman between 40 and 55 years old with HIV. The chain joins TRBV27 to TRBJ2-7, with 10 bases fitting TRBD1. Source: unsorted PBMCs, taken at the start of antiretroviral therapy, before treatment. The CDR3 region is CASSFGQGGGEQYF. The CDR3 DNA follows: TGTGCCAGCAGTTTCGGACAGGGGGGTGGAGAGCAGTACTTC.